Following are 29 T cell receptor beta chains from one sample sequenced in a study of blood T cell repertoires in COVID-19. Clones were read by immunoSEQ multiplex PCR, and TCRdb kept only the in-frame ones, dropping some. The data show about 100,000 clones, 70% to 90% seen once. Sequencing was performed on peripheral blood. These receptors all stem from a woman of 80 years or more with acute or convalescent COVID-19.

This sequence joins TRBV2 and TRBJ1-5, with a weak D call TRBD1 (6 bases). This CDR3 is built from 18 residues. The V gene lost 0 bases and the J gene lost 3 bases, with 18 bases spanning the gap. The V gene's germline CDR1 is SNHLY and CDR2 FYNNEI. In DNA, the CDR3 is TGTGCCAGCAGTGAAGCCCTTAGGCACAGGGTAGTCAATCAGCCCCAGCATTTT. Translation gives CASSEALRHRVVNQPQHF.

V usage is TRBV6-2 or TRBV6-3 and J usage is TRBJ1-2, with D possibly being TRBD1 (5 bases). The CDR3 runs 14 residues. The germline V and J ends were trimmed by 6 bases and 7 bases, with 18 bases remaining between them. Germline V gene lookup returns CDR1 MNHEY and CDR2 SVGEGT. For the CDR3, the DNA is TGTGCCAGCAGCAACCGCGGGGGGATCTCTGGCTACACCTTC. This encodes CASSNRGGISGYTF.

This chain joins TRBV6-1 and TRBJ2-7; D is possibly TRBD2 (5 bases). Germline V lookup: CDR1 MNHNS, CDR2 SASEGT. Trimming stripped 3 bases from V and 6 bases from J, with 18 bases between. The CDR3 contains 15 residues. The CDR3 nucleotides are TGTGCCAGCAGTGACCTATGGACTGACGCCTCCGAGCAGTACTTC. Encoded protein: CASSDLWTDASEQYF.

The V gene is TRBV9, the J gene TRBJ1-1, with 9 bases lining up with TRBD1. CDR1 is SGDLS, CDR2 YYNGEE, per germline. This CDR3 region has 18 residues. The V segment lost 0 bases and the J segment 5 bases; nucleotides outside the gene matches: 14. The CDR3 region has the DNA TGTGCCAGCAGCGTAGGGGGACAGGGAGATTATTGGGGAACTGAAGCTTTCTTT. This encodes CASSVGGQGDYWGTEAFF.

The rearrangement uses TRBV5-8 and TRBJ2-7; 12 nucleotides match TRBD2. Trimming cost V 0 bases and J 4 bases; bases outside gene matches: 2. CDR3 length equals 15 residues. Germline V gives CDR1 SGHTS, CDR2 YDEGEE. Written as DNA, the CDR3 is TGTGCCAGCAGCTTGGGGCTAGCGGGAGGGTACGAGCAGTACTTC. The encoded protein is CASSLGLAGGYEQYF.

V is TRBV2 and J is TRBJ2-2; 9 bases align to TRBD1. V lost 4 bases and J lost 2; bases outside the gene matches: 2. In germline, CDR1 is SNHLY, CDR2 FYNNEI. The CDR3 sequence is 15 residues long. CDR3 in amino acids: CASSVQGANTGELFF. CDR3 sequence (DNA): TGTGCCAGCAGTGTACAGGGGGCAAACACCGGGGAGCTGTTTTTT.

V gene TRBV18 combines with J gene TRBJ1-3; tentative D call: TRBD1 (6 bases). Deletions cut 1 base from V and 4 bases from J, with 8 bases between. The CDR3 sequence is 14 residues long. CDR1 KGHSH and CDR2 LQKENI come from the germline V gene. DNA for the CDR3: TGTGCCAGCTCACCACAACAGGGAGGAAACACCATATATTTT. This codes for CASSPQQGGNTIYF.

The V and J genes are TRBV9 and TRBJ2-7; no firm D call. CDR3 size: 12 residues. Trimming took 4 bases from V and 5 from J, leaving 10 bases between them. Germline CDR1 and CDR2: SGDLS and YYNGEE. CDR3 nucleotides: TGTGCCAGCAGCCCAGGCACAAACGAGCAGTACTTC. Translating gives CASSPGTNEQYF.

This clone was detected a few times. The chain couples TRBV5-1 to TRBJ1-4; D is unclear. The CDR3 is made up of 16 amino acids. CDR1 is SGHRS and CDR2 is YFSETQ in the germline V gene. V lost 0 bases, J lost 0 bases, and 9 bases lay in between. The CDR3 region has the DNA TGCGCCAGCAGCTTGGCCGGTCAAACAACTAATGAAAAACTGTTTTTT. Protein sequence: CASSLAGQTTNEKLFF.

The CDR3 spells CASKMGQITGELFF. As DNA, the CDR3 is TGTGCCAGCAAAATGGGACAGATCACCGGGGAGCTGTTTTTT. The chain employs TRBV6-5 and TRBJ2-2; 7 bases align to TRBD1. The germline CDR1 and CDR2 sequences are MNHEY and SVGAGI. V was clipped by 7 bases and J by 4 bases; unmatched bases: 6. This CDR3 is built from 14 residues.

The chain links TRBV18 to TRBJ1-2; TRBD1 might be the D (5 bases). Looked up from germline, CDR1 is KGHSH and CDR2 is LQKENI. Trimming took 1 base from V and 2 from J, leaving 8 bases between them. This CDR3 has 14 residues. CDR3 protein: CASSPREGNYGYTF. CDR3 nucleotide sequence: TGTGCCAGCTCACCACGGGAGGGGAACTATGGCTACACCTTC. Combining the CDR3 with reference TRBV18 and TRBJ1-2 gives the whole variable domain NAGVMQNPRHLVRRRGQEARLRCSPMKGHSHVYWYRQLPEEGLKFMVYLQKENIIDESGMPKERFSAEFPKEGPSILRIQQVVRGDSAAYFCASSPREGNYGYTFGSGTRLTVV.

V gene TRBV11-2 combines with J gene TRBJ1-2; TRBD1 agrees at 7 bases. The CDR3 is made up of 14 amino acids. The J segment lost 3 bases and the V segment lost 5 bases, leaving 6 bases of the junction unmatched. Germline loops: CDR1 SGHAT, CDR2 FQNNGV. The chain's CDR3 is CASSPQGGHYGYTF. In DNA form, the CDR3 reads TGTGCCAGCAGCCCCCAGGGGGGCCACTATGGCTACACCTTC.

The V call is TRBV19, the J call TRBJ2-2; D gene uncertain. CDR3 length: 16 amino acids. Trimming took 1 base from V and 0 from J, leaving 9 bases between them. Looked up from germline, CDR1 is LNHDA and CDR2 is SQIVND (reference sequence). The CDR3 reads CASSIVPSANTGELFF. The CDR3 coding sequence is TGTGCCAGTAGTATAGTTCCAAGCGCGAACACCGGGGAGCTGTTTTTT. Full variable domain (remainder filled in from reference TRBV19 and TRBJ2-2): DGGITQSPKYLFRKEGQNVTLSCEQNLNHDAMYWYRQDPGQGLRLIYYSQIVNDFQKGDIAEGYSVSREKKESFPLTVTSAQKNPTAFYLCASSIVPSANTGELFFGEGSRLTVL.

The genes are TRBV18 and TRBJ1-2, with 11 nucleotides matching TRBD1. The V gene's germline CDR1 is KGHSH and CDR2 LQKENI. After removal of 2 bases from V and 4 bases from J, the junction contained 0 bases not matched to a gene. The length of the CDR3 is 14 residues. CDR3 coding DNA: TGTGCCAGCTCACCAGGGACAGGGGGCTATGGCTACACCTTC. Protein: CASSPGTGGYGYTF. The full variable domain, completed using reference TRBV18 and TRBJ1-2, is NAGVMQNPRHLVRRRGQEARLRCSPMKGHSHVYWYRQLPEEGLKFMVYLQKENIIDESGMPKERFSAEFPKEGPSILRIQQVVRGDSAAYFCASSPGTGGYGYTFGSGTRLTVV.

This chain joins TRBV7-2 and TRBJ2-5; 7 bases agree with TRBD1. The CDR3 is made up of 13 amino acids. V was pared by 4 bases and J by 5 bases, with 4 bases of the junction left unmatched. Per the germline V gene, CDR1 is SGHTA and CDR2 is FQGNSA. The CDR3 reads CASSWGRGETQYF. CDR3 in DNA: TGTGCCAGCAGCTGGGGCAGGGGGGAGACCCAGTACTTC.

The rearrangement joins TRBV3-1 (or the pseudogene TRBV3-2) to TRBJ1-4; D remains ambiguous. The CDR3 totals 12 residues. Per the germline V gene, CDR1 is LGHDT and CDR2 is YNNKEL (reference sequence). V lost 2 bases, J lost 7 bases, and 5 bases lay in between. DNA for the CDR3: TGTGCCAGCAGCCAACTCTCTGAAAAACTGTTTTTT. This translates into CASSQLSEKLFF.

The V gene is TRBV30, the J gene TRBJ1-1; 7 bases line up with TRBD1. Germline lookup yields CDR1 GTSNPN and CDR2 SVGIG (reference sequence). This CDR3 is built from 15 residues. V was pared by 0 bases and J by 5 bases, with 9 bases of the junction left unmatched. The CDR3 DNA sequence: TGTGCCTGGAGTGTACTTAGGGTCAGGGGGACTGAAGCTTTCTTT. It codes for CAWSVLRVRGTEAFF.

A single count supports this clone. This sequence joins TRBV27 and TRBJ1-3; TRBD1 matches at 10 bases. The V segment lost 8 bases and the J segment 2 bases; nucleotides outside the gene matches: 6. The length of the CDR3 is 15 residues. Germline assignment: CDR1 MNHEY and CDR2 SMNVEV (reference sequence). The CDR3 loop is CASGRQGATGNTIYF. In DNA form, the CDR3 reads TGTGCCAGCGGACGACAGGGGGCGACTGGAAACACCATATATTTT.

J is TRBJ1-1 and V is TRBV7-3, with a tentative D call TRBD1 (5 bases). V lost 0 bases and J 3 bases, leaving 8 bases between the germline ends. Germline CDR1 is SGHTA and CDR2 is FQGTGA. This CDR3 has 14 amino acids. CDR3 residues: CASSLTGGDTEAFF. The CDR3 coding sequence is TGTGCCAGCAGCTTAACGGGAGGGGACACTGAAGCTTTCTTT.

The genes are TRBV27 and TRBJ2-5, with D perhaps matching TRBD2 (7 bases). The CDR3 totals 13 residues. V was clipped by 9 bases and J by 5 bases, with 16 bases between them. Looked up from germline, CDR1 is MNHEY and CDR2 is SMNVEV (reference sequence). In DNA, the CDR3 is TGTGCCAGTTCCGTGGGGGGGGCCGAGACCCAGTACTTC. It translates to CASSVGGAETQYF.

This clone was counted a single time. The chain has TRBV5-6 and TRBJ2-3; 11 bases match TRBD1. Germline values: CDR1 SGHDT, CDR2 YYEEEE. The CDR3 loop spans 14 amino acids. V trimming: 5 bases; J trimming: 5 bases; junction bases outside the gene matches: 4. The CDR3 region is CASSAGTGGDTQYF. The CDR3 bases are TGTGCCAGCAGTGCCGGGACAGGGGGAGATACGCAGTATTTT.

The genes are TRBV7-2 and TRBJ2-1; a possible D gene is TRBD2 (5 bases). V was pared by 5 bases and J by 9 bases, with 14 bases between. CDR3 length equals 13 residues. Germline lookup yields CDR1 SGHTA and CDR2 FQGNSA. The CDR3 protein is CASSQDYFGEQFF. The CDR3 coding sequence is TGTGCCAGCAGCCAAGACTACTTCGGTGAGCAGTTCTTC.

The chain carries TRBV19 and TRBJ1-4, with 11 bases fitting TRBD1. Trimming at V came to 4 bases and at J to 7 bases, leaving 5 bases not matched to a gene. The CDR3 sequence is 15 residues long. Germline V gives CDR1 LNHDA, CDR2 SQIVND (reference sequence). The CDR3 DNA reads as TGTGCCAGTAGTACTACCGGGACAGGGGGTGAAAAACTGTTTTTT. It encodes CASSTTGTGGEKLFF.

The chain links TRBV24-1 to TRBJ2-1; a weak D match, TRBD2 (6 bases). V lost 1 base to trimming and J lost 4 bases, with 7 bases between them. The CDR3 consists of 14 residues. CDR1 is KGHDR, CDR2 SFDVKD, per germline. The CDR3 spells CATSDFGTYNEQFF. The CDR3 DNA sequence: TGTGCCACCAGTGATTTTGGGACTTACAATGAGCAGTTCTTC.

The chain joins TRBV11-3 to TRBJ1-5; 8 bases are a match to TRBD1. CDR1 and CDR2 (germline): SGHNT, YENEEA. J lost 1 base, V lost 7 bases, and 15 bases had no gene match. CDR3 size: 18 residues. The CDR3 nucleotides read TGTGCCAGCACCTCTGATGGACAGGGAGGTAAGAGCAATCAGCCCCAGCATTTT. It codes for CASTSDGQGGKSNQPQHF.

This chain uses TRBV18 with TRBJ2-1, with 11 positions matching TRBD2. The CDR3 loop spans 18 amino acids. V was pared by 4 bases and J by 0 bases, with 8 bases of the junction left unmatched. CDR1 KGHSH and CDR2 LQKENI come from the germline V gene. The CDR3 region is CASSQPGLADSSYNEQFF. In DNA form, the CDR3 reads TGTGCCAGCTCACAACCGGGACTAGCGGATAGCTCCTACAATGAGCAGTTCTTC.

This chain connects TRBV12-1 to TRBJ1-3; TRBD1, the table's D call, lacks a check against the DNA. TRBV12-1 is designated a pseudogene. The CDR3 length is 14 residues. CDR3 residues: CASSFVTSGNTIYF. In DNA, the CDR3 is TGTGCCAGCAGCTTTGTAACATCTGGAAACACCATATATTTT.

This chain joins TRBV9 and TRBJ2-2, with 8 bases identical to TRBD2. J lost 4 bases, V lost 5 bases, and 10 bases had no gene match. CDR1 is SGDLS, CDR2 YYNGEE, per germline. The CDR3 spans 16 residues. This CDR3 reads CASRPAGLAGTGELFF. The DNA for the CDR3 is TGTGCCAGCAGACCAGCAGGGCTAGCGGGCACCGGGGAGCTGTTTTTT.

The chain joins TRBV5-1 to TRBJ1-1; TRBD1 might be the D (5 bases). Trimming pared 0 bases from V and 4 bases from J, leaving 10 bases between. The V gene's germline CDR1 is SGHRS and CDR2 YFSETQ. The CDR3 sequence is 14 residues long. The CDR3 protein is CASSLEAGLTEAFF. The CDR3 DNA sequence: TGCGCCAGCAGCTTGGAGGCAGGGCTCACTGAAGCTTTCTTT.